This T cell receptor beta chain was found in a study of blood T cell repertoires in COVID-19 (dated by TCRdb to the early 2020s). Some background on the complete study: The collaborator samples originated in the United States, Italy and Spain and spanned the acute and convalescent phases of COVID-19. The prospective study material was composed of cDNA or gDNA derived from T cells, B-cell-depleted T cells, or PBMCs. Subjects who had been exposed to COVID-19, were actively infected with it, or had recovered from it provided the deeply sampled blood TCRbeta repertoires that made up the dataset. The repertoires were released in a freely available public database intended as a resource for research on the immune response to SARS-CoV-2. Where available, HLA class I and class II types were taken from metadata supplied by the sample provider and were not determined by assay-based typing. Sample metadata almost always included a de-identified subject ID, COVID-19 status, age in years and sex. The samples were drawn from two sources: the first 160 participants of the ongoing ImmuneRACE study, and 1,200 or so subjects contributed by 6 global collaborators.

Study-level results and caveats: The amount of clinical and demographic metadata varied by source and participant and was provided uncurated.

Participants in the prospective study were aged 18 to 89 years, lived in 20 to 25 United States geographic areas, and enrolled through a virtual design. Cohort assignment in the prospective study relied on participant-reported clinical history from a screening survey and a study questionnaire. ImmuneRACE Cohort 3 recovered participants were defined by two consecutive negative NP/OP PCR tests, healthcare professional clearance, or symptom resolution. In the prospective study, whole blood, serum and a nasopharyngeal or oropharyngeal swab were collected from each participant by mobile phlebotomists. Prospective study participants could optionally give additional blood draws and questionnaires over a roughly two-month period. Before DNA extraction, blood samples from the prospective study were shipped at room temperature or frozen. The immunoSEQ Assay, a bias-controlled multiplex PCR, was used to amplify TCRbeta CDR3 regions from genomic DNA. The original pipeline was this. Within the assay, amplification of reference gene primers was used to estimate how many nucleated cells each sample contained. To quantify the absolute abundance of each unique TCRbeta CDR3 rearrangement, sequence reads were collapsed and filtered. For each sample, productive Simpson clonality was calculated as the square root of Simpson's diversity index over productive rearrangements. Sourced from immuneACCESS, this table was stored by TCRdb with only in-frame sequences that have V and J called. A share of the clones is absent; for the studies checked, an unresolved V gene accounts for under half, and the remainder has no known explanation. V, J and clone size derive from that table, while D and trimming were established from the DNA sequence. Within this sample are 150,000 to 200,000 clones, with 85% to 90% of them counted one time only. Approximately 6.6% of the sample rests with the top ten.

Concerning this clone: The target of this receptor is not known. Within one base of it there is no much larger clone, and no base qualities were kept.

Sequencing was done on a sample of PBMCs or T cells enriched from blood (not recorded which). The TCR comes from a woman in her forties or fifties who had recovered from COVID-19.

Here is the DNA: TGCAGCGTTGTAGTGGGGGGGGTAAATGAGCAGTTCTTC. The resulting protein is CSVVVGGVNEQFF. The rearrangement combines TRBV29-1 with TRBJ2-1; 7 central bases correspond to TRBD2. There are 13 amino acids in the CDR3, from cysteine to phenylalanine inclusive. The DNA shown is the 39-base CDR3, in frame from base 1. V is cut back by 4 bases and J by 7 bases, with 7 bases in the junction unmatched. The CDR1 and CDR2 encoded by the germline V gene are SQVTM and ANQGSEA.